This is a list of T cell receptor beta chains from one sample in a study of T-cell reconstitution after alpha-beta-depleted transplantation in children. TCRdb independently ran MiXCR on the PCR reads; one entry per CDR3 protein. The table includes approximately 85,000 distinct CDR3 sequences, roughly a sixth detected once. The sequenced sample was PBMCs, mostly from graft donor cells, obtained 180 days after TCRalphabeta/CD19-depleted stem cell transplant. These receptors all stem from a male patient between 2 and 15 years old who had a stem cell transplant for acute lymphoblastic leukemia, so the T cells may come from the graft donor. Each CDR3 is given without its conserved first and last residue.

v_call	j_call	cdr3_aa
TRBV29-1	TRBJ2-1	SVVGLADSSYNEQF
TRBV20-1	TRBJ2-7	SARLRTPAGDFYEQY
TRBV7-2	TRBJ2-1	ASSLALSKGTEQF
TRBV10-3	TRBJ2-7	AISEWSGGAYEQY
TRBV7-2	TRBJ1-2	ASSHRQGVYGYT
TRBV29-1	TRBJ1-4	SVEGGTNEKLF
TRBV29-1	TRBJ2-7	SVETGLPGYEQY
TRBV5-1	TRBJ2-4	ASRGTSGQNIQY
TRBV20-1	TRBJ2-3	CARGGSGGLDTDTQY
TRBV6-2/TRBV6-3	TRBJ2-2	ASSYSRGSLLTGELF
TRBV15	TRBJ1-3	ATSRDNAGSSGNTIY
TRBV12-3/TRBV12-4	TRBJ2-7	ASALSYEQY
TRBV12-3/TRBV12-4	TRBJ2-1	ASSLPSGGAFNEQF
TRBV7-6	TRBJ2-5	ASSQDSRETQY
TRBV29-1	TRBJ1-2	SVDDRGLVGYT
TRBV12-3/TRBV12-4	TRBJ2-1	ASRHTPGLNEQF
TRBV18	TRBJ1-3	ASSPLPRTEDTIY
TRBV5-1	TRBJ1-6	ASSPYGQGKLALH
TRBV4-2	TRBJ2-3	ASSLPSASAEDTQY
TRBV29-1	TRBJ2-1	SVDLPSSYNEQF
TRBV20-1	TRBJ2-7	SATREQY